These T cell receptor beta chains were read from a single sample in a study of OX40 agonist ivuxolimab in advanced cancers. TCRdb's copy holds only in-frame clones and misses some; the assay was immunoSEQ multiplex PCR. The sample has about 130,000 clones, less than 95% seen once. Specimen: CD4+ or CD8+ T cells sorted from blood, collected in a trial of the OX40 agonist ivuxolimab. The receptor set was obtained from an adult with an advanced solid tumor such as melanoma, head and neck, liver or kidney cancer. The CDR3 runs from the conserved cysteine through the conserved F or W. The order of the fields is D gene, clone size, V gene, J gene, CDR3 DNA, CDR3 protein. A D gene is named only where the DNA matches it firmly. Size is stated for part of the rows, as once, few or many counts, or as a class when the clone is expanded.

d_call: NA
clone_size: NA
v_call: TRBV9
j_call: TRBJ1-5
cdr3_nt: TGTGCCAGCAGCGTTCGGGGGATTCAGCCCCAGCATTTT
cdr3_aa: CASSVRGIQPQHF

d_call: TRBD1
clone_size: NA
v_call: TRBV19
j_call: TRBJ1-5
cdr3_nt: TGTGCCAGTAGTAGGGACAGGGGGCGGATCGGGAATCAGCCCCAGCATTTT
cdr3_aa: CASSRDRGRIGNQPQHF

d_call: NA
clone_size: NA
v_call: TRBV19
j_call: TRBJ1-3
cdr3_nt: TGTGCCAGTAGTATTGGGGGTCACACTGGAAACACCATATATTTT
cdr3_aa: CASSIGGHTGNTIYF

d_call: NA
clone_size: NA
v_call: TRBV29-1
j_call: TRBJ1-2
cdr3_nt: TGCAGCGCCACCGGGACCTTGAATGGCTACACCTTC
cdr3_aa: CSATGTLNGYTF

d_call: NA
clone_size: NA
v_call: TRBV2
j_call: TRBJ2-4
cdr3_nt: TGTGCCAGCAGTGAAGATGCAGGGATAGCCAAAAACATTCAGTACTTC
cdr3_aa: CASSEDAGIAKNIQYF

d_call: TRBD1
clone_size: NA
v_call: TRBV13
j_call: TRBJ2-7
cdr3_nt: TGTGCCAGCAGCTTAATGGACAGGGACTCCTACGAGCAGTACTTC
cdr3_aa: CASSLMDRDSYEQYF

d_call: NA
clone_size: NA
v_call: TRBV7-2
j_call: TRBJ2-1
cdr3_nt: TGTGCCAGCAGCTTAAGTAGTCGGGTCAACAATGAGCAGTTCTTC
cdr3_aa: CASSLSSRVNNEQFF

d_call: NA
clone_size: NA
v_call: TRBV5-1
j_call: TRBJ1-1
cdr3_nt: TGCGCCAGCAGCCCGATGGACAGATCCACTGAAGCTTTCTTT
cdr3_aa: CASSPMDRSTEAFF

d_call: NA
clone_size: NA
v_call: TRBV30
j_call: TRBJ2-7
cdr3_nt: TGTGCCTGCGGGTTCACCTACGAGCAGTACTTC
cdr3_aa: CACGFTYEQYF

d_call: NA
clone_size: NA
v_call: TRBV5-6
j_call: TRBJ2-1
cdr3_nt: TGTGCCAGCAGCTTGTTGGGGCGGGAAGCCTACAATGAGCAGTTCTTC
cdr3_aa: CASSLLGREAYNEQFF

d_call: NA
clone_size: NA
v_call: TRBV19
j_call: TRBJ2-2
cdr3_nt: TGTGCCAGTAGTATTCTCGACAGAGACGGGGAGCTGTTTTTT
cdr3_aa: CASSILDRDGELFF

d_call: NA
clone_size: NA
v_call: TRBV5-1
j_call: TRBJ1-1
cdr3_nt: TGCGCCAGCAGCCCTCAACCCCGGGACAAGGGAATGACTGAAGCTTTCTTT
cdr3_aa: CASSPQPRDKGMTEAFF

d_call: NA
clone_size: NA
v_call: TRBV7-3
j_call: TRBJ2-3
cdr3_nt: TGTGCCAGCAGCTTAACGGGGCGAAACCGCAGGGATACGCAGTATTTT
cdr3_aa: CASSLTGRNRRDTQYF

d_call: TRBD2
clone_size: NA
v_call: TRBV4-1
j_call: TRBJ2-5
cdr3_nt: TGCGCCAGCAGCCGCTACTCCGGGACTAGCGGGATGGAGACCCAGTACTTC
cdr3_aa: CASSRYSGTSGMETQYF

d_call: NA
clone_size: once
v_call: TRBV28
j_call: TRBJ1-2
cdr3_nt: TGTGCCAGCAGTCTTAAGATCTATGGCTACACTTTC
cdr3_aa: CASSLKIYGYTF

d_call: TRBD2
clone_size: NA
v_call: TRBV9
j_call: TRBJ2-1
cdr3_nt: TGTGCCAGCAGCCGACTAGCGGACAATGAGCAGTTCTTC
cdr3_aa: CASSRLADNEQFF

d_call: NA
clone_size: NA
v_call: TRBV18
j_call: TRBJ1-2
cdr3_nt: TGTGCCAGCTCACCATCCGAAGGGAACAATGGCTACACCTTC
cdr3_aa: CASSPSEGNNGYTF

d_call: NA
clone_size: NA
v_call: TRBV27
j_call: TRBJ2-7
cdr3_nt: TGTGCCAGCAGTTTTGAGGGGCCCTACGAGCAGTACTTC
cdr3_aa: CASSFEGPYEQYF

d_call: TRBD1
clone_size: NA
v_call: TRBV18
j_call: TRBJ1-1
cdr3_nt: TGTGCCAGCTCACCTGGACAGGGGGCATGGCTGAACACTGAAGCTTTCTTT
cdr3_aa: CASSPGQGAWLNTEAFF

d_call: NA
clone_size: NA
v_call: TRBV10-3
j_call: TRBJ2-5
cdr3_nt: TGTGCCATCAGTGAGTCTGTGAACGAAGAGACCCAGTACTTC
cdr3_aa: CAISESVNEETQYF

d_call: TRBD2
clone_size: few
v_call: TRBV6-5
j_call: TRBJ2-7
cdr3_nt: TGTGCCAGCAGTTACTCACTAGGGGCGGGGGTCTACGAGCAGTACTTC
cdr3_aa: CASSYSLGAGVYEQYF

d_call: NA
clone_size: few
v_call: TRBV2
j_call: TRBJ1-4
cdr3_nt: TGTGCCACCAACCGGTTCCTAACTAATGAAAAACTGTTTTTT
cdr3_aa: CATNRFLTNEKLFF

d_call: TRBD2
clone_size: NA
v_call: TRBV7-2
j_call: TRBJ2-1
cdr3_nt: TGTGCCAGCAGCCTGTCGAGGACTAGCGGGAAAGATGAGCAGTTCTTC
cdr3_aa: CASSLSRTSGKDEQFF

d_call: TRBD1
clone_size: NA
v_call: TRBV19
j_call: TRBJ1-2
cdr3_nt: TGTGCCACCAAAACAGGGGACTATGGCTACACCTTC
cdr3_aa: CATKTGDYGYTF

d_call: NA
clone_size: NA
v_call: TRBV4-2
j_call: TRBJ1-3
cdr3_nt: TGTGCCAGCAGCCAGGGGGGGCTAATCTCTGGAAACACCATATATTTT
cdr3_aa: CASSQGGLISGNTIYF

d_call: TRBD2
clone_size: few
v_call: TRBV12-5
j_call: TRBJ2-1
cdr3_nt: TGTGCTAGTGGCCGCAAGGGACTAGCGGGAGAGTTAATCCACTACTACAATGAGCAGTTCTTC
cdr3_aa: CASGRKGLAGELIHYYNEQFF

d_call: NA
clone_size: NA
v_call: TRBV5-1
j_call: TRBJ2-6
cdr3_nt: TGCGCCAGCACCTTCGGAGGGGCTGGGGCCAACGTCCTGACTTTC
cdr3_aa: CASTFGGAGANVLTF

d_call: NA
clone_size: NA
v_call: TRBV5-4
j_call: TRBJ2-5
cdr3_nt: TGTGCCAGCAGCCCGGGGACGAAAGAGACCCAGTACTTC
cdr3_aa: CASSPGTKETQYF

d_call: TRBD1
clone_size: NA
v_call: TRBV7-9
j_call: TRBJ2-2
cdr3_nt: TGTGCCAGCAGCTTAGGTGCAGGGGGCACCGGGGAGCTGTTTTTT
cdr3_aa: CASSLGAGGTGELFF

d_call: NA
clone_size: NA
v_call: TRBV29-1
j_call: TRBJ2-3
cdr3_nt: TGCAGCGTCACCCAGGGGGGGGGAACAGATACGCAGTATTTT
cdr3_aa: CSVTQGGGTDTQYF

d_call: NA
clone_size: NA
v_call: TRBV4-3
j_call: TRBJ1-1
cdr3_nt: TGCGCCAGCAGCCATTCGGGTCGGAACACTGAAGCTTTCTTT
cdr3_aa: CASSHSGRNTEAFF

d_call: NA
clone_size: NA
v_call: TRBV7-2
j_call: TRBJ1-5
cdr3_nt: TGTGCCAGCAGCCCGGGACAAGGGAATCAGCCCCAGCATTTT
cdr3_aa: CASSPGQGNQPQHF

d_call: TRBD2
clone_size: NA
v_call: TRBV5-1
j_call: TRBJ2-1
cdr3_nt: TGCGCCAGCAGCCCGAAACTAGCGGGAGGAAACAATGAGCAGTTCTTC
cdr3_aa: CASSPKLAGGNNEQFF

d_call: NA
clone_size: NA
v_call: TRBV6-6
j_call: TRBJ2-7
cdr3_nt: TGTGCCTCCCAAAGAGACGGCGGGAACTACGAGCAGTACTTC
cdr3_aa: CASQRDGGNYEQYF

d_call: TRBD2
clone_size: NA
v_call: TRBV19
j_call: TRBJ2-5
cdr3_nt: TGTGCCACAGGACTAGCGCGAGAGACCCAGTACTTC
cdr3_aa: CATGLARETQYF

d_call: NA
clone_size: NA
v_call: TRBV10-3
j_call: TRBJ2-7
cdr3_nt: TGTGCCATCAGTGAAGGGCTCACCGAGCAGTACTTC
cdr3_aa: CAISEGLTEQYF

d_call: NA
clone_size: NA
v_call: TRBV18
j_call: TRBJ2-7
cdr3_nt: TGTGCCAGCTCACCAGCCCCCCTTTACAGCTCCTACGAGCAGTACTTC
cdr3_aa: CASSPAPLYSSYEQYF

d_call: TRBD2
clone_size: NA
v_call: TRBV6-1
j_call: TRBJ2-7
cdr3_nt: TGTGCCAGCAGCCCGACTAGCGGGAGTTACGAGCAGTACTTC
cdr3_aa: CASSPTSGSYEQYF

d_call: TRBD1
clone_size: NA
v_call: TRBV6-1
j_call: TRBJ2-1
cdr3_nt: TGTGCCAGCAGGGGACAGGGGTTTGTCTATGAGCAGTTCTTC
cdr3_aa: CASRGQGFVYEQFF

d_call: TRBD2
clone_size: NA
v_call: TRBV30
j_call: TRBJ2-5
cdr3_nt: TGTGCCTGGAGCCCCCCAGGGAGGGTCCAGTACTTC
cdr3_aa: CAWSPPGRVQYF

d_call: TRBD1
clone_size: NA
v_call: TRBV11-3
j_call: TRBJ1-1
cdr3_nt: TGTGCCAGCAGCTTAGGACAGGGTGAAGCTTTCTTT
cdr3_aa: CASSLGQGEAFF

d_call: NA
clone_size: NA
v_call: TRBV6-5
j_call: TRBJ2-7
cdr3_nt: TGTGCCAGCAGTTACTCCGGCGGGGTTTCCTACGAGCAGTACTTC
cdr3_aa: CASSYSGGVSYEQYF

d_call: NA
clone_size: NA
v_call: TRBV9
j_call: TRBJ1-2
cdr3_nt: TGTGCCAGCAGCGTAGATGTGGGGTCTGGCTACACCTTC
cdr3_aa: CASSVDVGSGYTF

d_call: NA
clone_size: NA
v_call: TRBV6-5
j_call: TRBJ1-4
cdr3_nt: TGTGCCAGCAGTTACGGGGTTGATGAAAAACTGTTTTTT
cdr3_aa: CASSYGVDEKLFF

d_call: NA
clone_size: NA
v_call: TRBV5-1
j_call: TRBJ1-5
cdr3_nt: TGCGCCAGCAGCTTGGGGCCGGCAGGGCCTCAGCCCCAGCATTTT
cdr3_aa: CASSLGPAGPQPQHF

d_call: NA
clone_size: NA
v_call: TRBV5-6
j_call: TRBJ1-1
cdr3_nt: TGTGCCAGCAGCTTGTATTGGGGACCTGAAGCTTTCTTT
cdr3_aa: CASSLYWGPEAFF

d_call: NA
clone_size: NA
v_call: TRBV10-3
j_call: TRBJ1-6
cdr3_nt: TGTGCCATCGGGCACGGAGGTAATTCACCCCTCCACTTT
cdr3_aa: CAIGHGGNSPLHF

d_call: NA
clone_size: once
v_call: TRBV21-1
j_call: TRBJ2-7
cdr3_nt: TGTGCCAGCAGGTCAACTAGCGACGAGCAGTACTTC
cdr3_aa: CASRSTSDEQYF

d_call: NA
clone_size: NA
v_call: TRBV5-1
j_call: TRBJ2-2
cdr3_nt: TGCGCCAGCAGACGAGGGGATACCGGGGAGCTGTTTTTT
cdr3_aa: CASRRGDTGELFF

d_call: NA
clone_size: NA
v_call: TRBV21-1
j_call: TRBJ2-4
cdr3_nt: TGTGCCAGCAGCCGCTTTACGACAGGGATTACCAAAAACATTCAGTACTTC
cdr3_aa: CASSRFTTGITKNIQYF

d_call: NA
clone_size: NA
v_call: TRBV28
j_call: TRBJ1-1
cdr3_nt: TGTGCCAGCAGTTCCCCGACGACAGGAAGAGGGGGGGCTTTCTTT
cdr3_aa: CASSSPTTGRGGAFF

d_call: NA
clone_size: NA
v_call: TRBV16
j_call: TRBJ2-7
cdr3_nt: TGTGCCAGCAGCTGGGTCTTCACCTACGAGCAGTACTTC
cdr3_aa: CASSWVFTYEQYF

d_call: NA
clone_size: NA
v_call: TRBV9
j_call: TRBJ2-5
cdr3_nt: TGTGCCAGCAGCCCCCGTGGGGACTCCAAGGGGGAGACCCAGTACTTC
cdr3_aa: CASSPRGDSKGETQYF

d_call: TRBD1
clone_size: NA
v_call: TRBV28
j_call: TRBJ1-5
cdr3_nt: TGTGCCAGCAGTCCCCTCACAGGGGTTAGCAATCAGCCCCAGCATTTT
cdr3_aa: CASSPLTGVSNQPQHF